These 11 T cell receptor beta chains came from one sample sequenced in a study of blood T cell repertoires in COVID-19. The data were produced by immunoSEQ multiplex PCR, yet TCRdb's version contains in-frame clones alone and is incomplete. The sample consists of about 280,000 clones, nearly 90% of them appearing once. The sequenced sample consisted of PBMCs or T cells enriched from blood (not recorded which). All receptors derive from a woman aged 18-29 years with acute COVID-19.

The chain combines TRBV19 with TRBJ2-7; 8 nucleotides match TRBD1. This CDR3 has 15 amino acids. Unmatched junction bases numbered 6, after V lost 0 bases and J lost 5 bases. CDR1 and CDR2 (germline): LNHDA, SQIVND (reference sequence). The CDR3 DNA sequence: TGTGCCAGTAGTATAGAGCAGGGGGCAAAGGACGAGCAGTACTTC. As protein: CASSIEQGAKDEQYF.

In this sample, this clone turned up a few times. V and J are TRBV9 and TRBJ2-1; 11 bases line up with TRBD2. The V gene's germline CDR1 is SGDLS and CDR2 YYNGEE. The trim removed 2 bases at V and 6 bases at J, leaving 7 bases unmatched. The CDR3 runs 16 residues. The CDR3 loop is CASSVSGTSGFNEQFF. For the CDR3, the DNA is TGTGCCAGCAGCGTTTCGGGGACTAGCGGCTTCAATGAGCAGTTCTTC.

The chain recombines TRBV7-8 with TRBJ1-2; maybe TRBD1 (6 bases). CDR1 SGHVS and CDR2 FQNEAQ come from the germline V gene. The CDR3 is 16 amino acids. Trimming removed 2 bases at V and 1 base at J, with 14 bases between. This CDR3 reads CASSLPQGVNNYGYTF. DNA of the CDR3: TGTGCCAGCAGCTTACCACAGGGTGTGAATAACTATGGCTACACCTTC.

This clone was seen a single time. The chain is built from TRBV7-9 and TRBJ1-4, with 10 bases identical to TRBD1. Germline V gene lookup returns CDR1 SEHNR and CDR2 FQNEAQ (reference sequence). The CDR3 extends over 14 amino acids. The V and J ends lost 11 bases and 7 bases, in that order; junction bases with no gene match: 10. CDR3 nucleotide sequence: TGTGCCGGCGGACAGGGGGAGGTCGGTGAAAAACTGTTTTTT. Its protein is CAGGQGEVGEKLFF.

This clone was counted a single time. The V and J genes are TRBV7-2 and TRBJ2-1; a possible D gene is TRBD1 (5 bases). Trimming took 3 bases from V and 8 from J, leaving 20 bases between them. CDR3 length equals 16 residues. Germline V gene data show CDR1 as SGHTA and CDR2 as FQGNSA. Written as DNA, the CDR3 is TGTGCCAGCAGCTTCCAGGGTACGTCGCCATGGGATGAGCAGTTCTTC. Protein product: CASSFQGTSPWDEQFF.

The V gene is TRBV5-5, the J gene TRBJ1-1, with D maybe TRBD1 (5 bases). V lost 3 bases and J lost 1, with 16 bases in between. Germline V gene sequence: CDR1 SGHKS, CDR2 YYEKEE (reference sequence). This CDR3 is built from 16 residues. In DNA form, the CDR3 reads TGTGCCAGCAGCTCAGGCACAGGAATCGCGAACACTGAAGCTTTCTTT. Encoded protein: CASSSGTGIANTEAFF.

This sequence joins TRBV9 and TRBJ2-4; weak D call: TRBD2 (6 bases). Trimming stripped 0 bases from V and 0 bases from J, with 19 bases between. Germline V lookup: CDR1 SGDLS, CDR2 YYNGEE. The CDR3 consists of 19 residues. CDR3 residues: CASSVAPHSGTLAKNIQYF. The CDR3 DNA sequence: TGTGCCAGCAGCGTAGCTCCACATAGCGGAACCTTAGCCAAAAACATTCAGTACTTC.

The chain links TRBV11-2 to TRBJ2-7; 7 bases match TRBD1. The CDR3 length is 13 residues. CDR1 and CDR2 (germline): SGHAT, FQNNGV. V shed 6 bases, J shed 2 bases, and the junction held 4 bases outside the gene matches. This CDR3 is CASRPTGTYEQYF. The CDR3, as DNA: TGTGCCAGCAGACCGACAGGGACCTACGAGCAGTACTTC. Combining the CDR3 with reference TRBV11-2 and TRBJ2-7 gives the whole variable domain EAGVAQSPRYKIIEKRQSVAFWCNPISGHATLYWYQQILGQGPKLLIQFQNNGVVDDSQLPKDRFSAERLKGVDSTLKIQPAKLEDSAVYLCASRPTGTYEQYFGPGTRLTVT.

V usage is TRBV28 and J usage is TRBJ2-1; TRBD2 matches at 7 bases. Germline-derived CDR1 and CDR2 are MDHEN and SYDVKM. Trimming cost V 6 bases and J 4 bases; bases outside gene matches: 12. CDR3 length equals 16 residues. The CDR3 nucleotides are TGTGCCAGCAGCCCCGCGGTAGCGGGCCGATACAATGAGCAGTTCTTC. Encoded protein: CASSPAVAGRYNEQFF.

This chain joins TRBV7-2 and TRBJ2-3; possibly TRBD2 for D (6 bases). V dropped 2 bases and J dropped 6 bases, with 12 bases sitting between them. This CDR3 region has 14 residues. From germline, CDR1 is SGHTA and CDR2 FQGNSA. The CDR3 spells CASSLRGRSDTQYF. The CDR3 DNA reads as TGTGCCAGCAGCTTAAGAGGGAGGTCTGATACGCAGTATTTT.

V and J are TRBV30 and TRBJ2-7; 9 bases are shared with TRBD1. The junction had 4 bases not matched to a gene; V was cut back by 1 base and J by 6 bases. Germline V gives CDR1 GTSNPN, CDR2 SVGIG (reference sequence). The CDR3 consists of 13 residues. The CDR3 is CAWSEDRGSEQYF. CDR3 sequence (DNA): TGTGCCTGGAGTGAGGACAGGGGCTCCGAGCAGTACTTC.